This passage covers 19 T cell receptor beta chains from one sample sequenced in a study of T cell changes during pregnancy in multiple sclerosis. Here immunoSEQ multiplex PCR was the method, and the copy in TCRdb shows in-frame clones only, minus some. The sample consists of 56,000 or so clones, around 85% of them appearing once. The material was CD4+ T cells from peripheral blood mononuclear cells, obtained in the third trimester of pregnancy. The receptors stem from a female donor with multiple sclerosis, enrolled in a pregnancy study.

This chain uses TRBV19 with TRBJ2-3; D is undetermined. There are 12 residues in the CDR3. Germline V gene sequence: CDR1 LNHDA, CDR2 SQIVND (reference sequence). V was shortened by 6 bases and J by 0 bases, with 4 bases between the two germline ends. CDR3 nucleotide sequence: TGTGCCAGTAGCCCTAGCACAGATACGCAGTATTTT. Translation gives CASSPSTDTQYF.

The chain is built from TRBV5-6 and TRBJ1-5, with D unresolved. This CDR3 spans 12 amino acids. CDR1 and CDR2 from the germline V gene are SGHDT and YYEEEE. V was clipped by 1 base and J by 6 bases, with 5 bases between them. The CDR3 DNA follows: TGTGCCAGCAGCTTGTCGGGTCAGCCCCAGCATTTT. Protein sequence: CASSLSGQPQHF.

This clone occurred a few times. The chain employs TRBV7-2 and TRBJ2-7; the match to TRBD1 covers 7 bases. The germline CDR1 and CDR2 sequences are SGHTA and FQGNSA. The CDR3 runs 14 residues. The V segment lost 6 bases and the J segment 2 bases; nucleotides outside the gene matches: 7. The DNA of the CDR3 is TGTGCCAGCAGTGACAGACAGGGACCCTACGAGCAGTACTTC. It specifies CASSDRQGPYEQYF.

This chain uses TRBV5-6 with TRBJ2-3; D ambiguous. Between the trimmed V and J ends, which lost 3 bases and 0 bases, there was a span of 5 bases. From germline, CDR1 is SGHDT and CDR2 YYEEEE. The CDR3 has 13 residues. The CDR3 protein is CASSSQSTDTQYF. CDR3 sequence (DNA): TGTGCCAGCAGCTCCCAAAGCACAGATACGCAGTATTTT.

This clone showed up just a few times. The chain recombines TRBV7-3 with TRBJ1-1; tentative D call: TRBD1 (5 bases). Germline CDR1 is SGHTA and CDR2 is FQGTGA. The CDR3 runs 13 residues. The V and J ends lost 5 bases and 2 bases respectively, with 9 bases between them. This CDR3 reads CASSPQANTEAFF. Here the CDR3 DNA reads TGTGCCAGCAGCCCACAGGCAAACACTGAAGCTTTCTTT.

The gene calls are TRBV28 and TRBJ1-5; tentatively, D is TRBD1 (5 bases). Germline CDR1 MDHEN, CDR2 SYDVKM. Deletions cut 5 bases from V and 6 bases from J, with 14 bases between. The CDR3 extends over 14 amino acids. CDR3 loop: CASSPGGSSQPQHF. CDR3 bases: TGTGCCAGCAGTCCCGGGGGGAGTAGTCAGCCCCAGCATTTT. Based on the CDR3 plus reference TRBV28 and TRBJ1-5, the full variable domain is DVKVTQSSRYLVKRTGEKVFLECVQDMDHENMFWYRQDPGLGLRLIYFSYDVKMKEKGDIPEGYSVSREKKERFSLILESASTNQTSMYLCASSPGGSSQPQHFGDGTRLSIL.

CDR3 amino acids: CASSLTGNTEAFF. CDR3 sequence (DNA): TGTGCCAGCAGCCTGACTGGGAACACTGAAGCTTTCTTT. The rearrangement uses TRBV7-6 and TRBJ1-1; D gene unclear. The length of the CDR3 is 13 residues. CDR1 is SGHVS and CDR2 is FNYEAQ in the germline V gene. The germline V and J ends were trimmed by 5 bases and 1 base, with 8 bases remaining between them.

V is TRBV6-1 and J is TRBJ1-5; D is perhaps TRBD1 (5 bases). CDR3 length: 12 residues. From germline, CDR1 is MNHNS and CDR2 SASEGT. Trimming pared 8 bases from V and 7 bases from J, leaving 12 bases between. CDR3 sequence (DNA): TGTGCCAGCTGGGAGGGGTACCAGCCCCAGCATTTT. This sequence encodes CASWEGYQPQHF.

The chain carries TRBV29-1 and TRBJ1-2; no reliable D call. Between the trimmed V and J ends, which lost 5 bases and 3 bases, there was a span of 10 bases. CDR3 size: 12 residues. Germline assignment: CDR1 SQVTM and CDR2 ANQGSEA. CDR3 DNA sequence: TGCAGCGTTCAATCGGGAGACTATGGCTACACCTTC. It specifies CSVQSGDYGYTF.

The V call is TRBV4-1, the J call TRBJ2-2; D gene ambiguous. Trimming pared 4 bases from V and 5 bases from J, leaving 17 bases between. Germline values: CDR1 MGHRA, CDR2 YSYEKL. The CDR3 extends over 16 amino acids. This CDR3 reads CASSPFFTVGTGELFF. DNA for the CDR3: TGCGCCAGCAGCCCCTTTTTTACGGTCGGGACCGGGGAGCTGTTTTTT.

CDR3 nucleotide sequence: TGTGCCAGCAGCCTAACCGGGACAGGCGCGGGGGGCTACACCTTC. Translation gives CASSLTGTGAGGYTF. V usage is TRBV14 and J usage is TRBJ1-2; 8 positions match TRBD1. With V trimmed by 4 bases and J by 8 bases, 12 bases remained unmatched. Germline V lookup: CDR1 SGHDN, CDR2 FVKESK. The CDR3 length is 15 residues.

V and J are TRBV7-8 and TRBJ1-5; D ambiguous. This CDR3 has 14 amino acids. V shed 5 bases and J shed 5 bases, with 13 bases lying between them. CDR1 is SGHVS and CDR2 is FQNEAQ in the germline V gene. Here the CDR3 DNA reads TGTGCCAGCAGCCCTCGGGGTTCCCATCAGCCCCAGCATTTT. This codes for CASSPRGSHQPQHF.

The rearrangement joins TRBV6-5 to TRBJ1-1, with 7 bases fitting TRBD1. CDR3 length: 14 amino acids. Trimming removed 4 bases from V and 1 base from J; junction bases left unmatched: 3. From germline, CDR1 is MNHEY and CDR2 SVGAGI. The CDR3 loop is CASSSDRRNTEAFF. CDR3 nucleotides: TGTGCCAGCAGTTCGGACAGGAGGAACACTGAAGCTTTCTTT.

The chain uses TRBV30 and TRBJ1-3, with a tentative D call TRBD1 (6 bases). V shed 5 bases and J shed 4 bases, with 12 bases lying between them. The CDR3 consists of 13 residues. The germline CDR1 and CDR2 sequences are GTSNPN and SVGIG (reference sequence). The CDR3 here is CAWQGMGGNTIYF. CDR3 nucleotides: TGTGCCTGGCAGGGGATGGGAGGAAACACCATATATTTT.

The chain is built from TRBV11-2 and TRBJ1-2; D remains ambiguous. Trimming took off 5 bases at V and 8 bases at J, with 12 bases between the two ends. Germline-derived CDR1 and CDR2 are SGHAT and FQNNGV. CDR3 size: 12 residues. The CDR3 region has the DNA TGTGCCAGCAGCCCTGCCCCCGGGGGCTACACCTTC. Its protein product is CASSPAPGGYTF.

The table lists this clone with a count of one. CDR3 amino acids: CASSNLRTGGGSGANVLTF. The CDR3 DNA sequence: TGTGCCAGCAGCAACCTTAGGACGGGCGGGGGATCTGGGGCCAACGTCCTGACTTTC. This chain links TRBV7-9 with TRBJ2-6, with 7 bases fitting TRBD2. CDR1 and CDR2 (germline): SEHNR, FQNEAQ (reference sequence). With 5 bases clipped from V and 1 base from J, the junction kept 14 bases outside the gene matches. The length of the CDR3 is 19 residues.

V gene TRBV19 combines with J gene TRBJ2-1; 7 positions match TRBD2. Germline values: CDR1 LNHDA, CDR2 SQIVND (reference sequence). The CDR3 extends over 16 amino acids. Trimming cost V 6 bases and J 7 bases; bases outside gene matches: 15. CDR3 sequence (DNA): TGTGCCAGTAGCCTCACTGGGGCGGGAGTGCAGAATGAGCAGTTCTTC. Translated, it gives CASSLTGAGVQNEQFF.

CDR3 DNA sequence: TGTGCCAGCTCAATACCCCAGGGAAACACCATATATTTT. Translating gives CASSIPQGNTIYF. The V gene is TRBV19, the J gene TRBJ1-3; no firm D call. The germline V gene encodes CDR1 LNHDA and CDR2 SQIVND (reference sequence). V was trimmed by 9 bases and J by 4 bases, leaving 13 bases between them. This CDR3 is built from 13 residues.

The gene calls are TRBV11-2 and TRBJ2-5; 7 bases fit TRBD2. The CDR3 loop spans 16 amino acids. The junction had 7 bases not matched to a gene; V was cut back by 1 base and J by 2 bases. Germline V gene lookup returns CDR1 SGHAT and CDR2 FQNNGV. The CDR3 loop is CASSLGTGGRQETQYF. The CDR3 DNA reads TGTGCCAGCAGCTTAGGTACGGGGGGTCGACAAGAGACCCAGTACTTC.